This TCR beta chain originates from a study of cytomegalovirus exposure and HLA in healthy donors. The study, taken as a whole, reports: Reportedly, cytomegalovirus status was diagnosed with high sensitivity and specificity. CMV antigen specificity was confirmed in vitro for a few CMV-associated chains. In a later analysis, first-cohort TCR clusters were found to tend to co-occur in the 130 or so validation repertoires. Most TCRs appeared rarely, but some public TCRs recurred in many donors.

Repertoires were generated with immunoSEQ multiplex PCR, while TCRdb's copy carries only in-frame clones and drops some. This sample yields 100,000 to 150,000 clones, of which roughly 89% are seen a single time; about 1.1% belongs to the top ten. Turning to this clone: Its target is unknown.

Trimming left V 3 bases short and J 0 bases short, with 10 bases between. Germline V gene sequence: CDR1 SGDLS, CDR2 YYNGEE. This CDR3 spans 15 amino acids. The rearrangement uses TRBV9 and TRBJ2-1; D is unclear. Sequenced material: PBMCs. The receptor was isolated from a woman younger than 30 in good health and CMV-seronegative. The CDR3 sequence is CASSDRGYSYNEQFF. As DNA, the CDR3 is TGTGCCAGCAGCGATCGCGGATACTCCTACAATGAGCAGTTCTTC.